The 24 T cell receptor beta chains in this list originate from one sample, sequenced in a study of patients and donors after allogeneic stem cell transplantation. TCRdb passed the RT-PCR reads through MiXCR, listing each CDR3 protein once. The data contain more than 850,000 distinct CDR3 sequences, roughly 18% of them seen just once; the ten biggest clones take up 5% to 7.5%. Sequencing used blood, either unsorted or a sorted T cell fraction (not recorded which). The source of these receptors is a human donor who was either an allogeneic HSCT recipient or a stem cell or donor lymphocyte infusion donor (not recorded which). It is not recorded whose cells these are; they may come from a transplant donor.

The rearrangement links TRBV20-1 to TRBJ2-1, with 14 bases lining up with TRBD2. From germline, CDR1 is DFQATT and CDR2 SNEGSKA (reference sequence). With 3 bases clipped from V and 6 bases from J, the junction kept 1 base outside the gene matches. CDR3 size: 14 residues. CDR3 loop: CSASGLAGGNEQFF. Here the CDR3 DNA reads TGCAGTGCTAGCGGACTAGCGGGAGGCAATGAGCAGTTCTTC.

The sample holds a few counts of this clonotype. The chain carries TRBV12-3 or TRBV12-4 and TRBJ2-3, with D possibly matching TRBD2 (6 bases). The CDR3 runs 16 residues. V was shortened by 7 bases and J by 5 bases, with 22 bases between the two germline ends. CDR3 sequence (DNA): TGTGCCAGCACCCCCGGGGCGGGACGACGTCTAGATACGCAGTATTTT. Translated, it gives CASTPGAGRRLDTQYF.

The chain joins TRBV11-2 to TRBJ2-7, with TRBD1 identical over 7 bases. The CDR3 runs to 15 residues. J gave up 1 base and V 5 bases, and 8 bases lay outside the gene matches. CDR1 and CDR2 from the germline V gene are SGHAT and FQNNGV. The CDR3 DNA sequence: TGTGCCAGCAGCAGCGACGGGACAGAATCCTACGAGCAGTACTTC. Its protein product is CASSSDGTESYEQYF.

This clonotype was counted only a few times. The chain links TRBV5-1 to TRBJ1-1; a weak D match, TRBD1 (5 bases). The CDR3 has 14 residues. V lost 0 bases, J lost 4 bases, and 10 bases lay in between. Germline CDR1 reads SGHRS; CDR2 reads YFSETQ. CDR3 bases: TGCGCCAGCAGCTTGGACCAGGGAAGCACTGAAGCTTTCTTT. It yields the protein CASSLDQGSTEAFF.

There are a few counts of this clonotype. The V and J genes are TRBV6-1 and TRBJ1-2; TRBD1 might be the D (5 bases). The germline V and J ends were trimmed by 10 bases and 6 bases, with 18 bases remaining between them. Germline loops: CDR1 MNHNS, CDR2 SASEGT. The CDR3 covers 13 residues. The CDR3 DNA is TGTGCCACCCGGACCCAGGGAGTAGATGGCTACACCTTC. Residues: CATRTQGVDGYTF.

Only a few counts were recorded for this clonotype. This chain joins TRBV2 and TRBJ1-2, with 7 nucleotides matching TRBD1. Unmatched junction bases numbered 8, after V lost 6 bases and J lost 4 bases. Germline CDR1 and CDR2: SNHLY and FYNNEI. The CDR3 spans 14 residues. Written as DNA, the CDR3 is TGTGCCAGCAGACAAGGGGGCGAAGGCTATGGCTACACCTTC. Translation: CASRQGGEGYGYTF.

The V call is TRBV24-1, the J call TRBJ2-3, with D maybe TRBD2 (6 bases). Per germline, CDR1 KGHDR and CDR2 SFDVKD. Trimming stripped 3 bases from V and 4 bases from J, with 19 bases between. The length of the CDR3 is 17 residues. The CDR3 DNA is TGTGCCACCAGTGATCCCGGCGGGCCACGGGGGTCAGATACGCAGTATTTT. Its translation is CATSDPGGPRGSDTQYF.

The chain combines TRBV27 with TRBJ2-5, with D possibly being TRBD1 or TRBD2 (7 bases each). The CDR3 runs 18 residues. Trimming left V 5 bases short and J 6 bases short, with 28 bases between. Germline-derived CDR1 and CDR2 are MNHEY and SMNVEV (reference sequence). CDR3 sequence: CASSPRGRGSQPGKTQYF. Here the CDR3 DNA reads TGTGCCAGCAGTCCAAGGGGGCGCGGGAGCCAGCCGGGGAAGACCCAGTACTTC.

This clonotype was seen only a few times. V and J are TRBV7-3 and TRBJ1-2, with TRBD1 matching over 10 bases. The CDR3 is made up of 14 amino acids. Germline CDR1 SGHTA, CDR2 FQGTGA. The V gene end was trimmed by 5 bases and the J gene end by 7 bases; junction bases not matched to a gene: 7. The CDR3 nucleotides are TGTGCCAGCAGCCCCTCTCGGACAGGGGGTGGCTACACCTTC. Amino acid sequence: CASSPSRTGGGYTF.

The genes are TRBV9 and TRBJ2-5, with D unresolved. Deletions cut 3 bases from V and 3 bases from J, with 21 bases between. CDR1 is SGDLS, CDR2 YYNGEE, per germline. CDR3 length equals 17 residues. As DNA, the CDR3 is TGTGCCAGCAGCGAACCTCTGAGAAAAGGGCCCAAAGAGACCCAGTACTTC. It translates to CASSEPLRKGPKETQYF.

This sequence joins TRBV20-1 and TRBJ2-7, with 8 bases fitting TRBD2. V trimming: 4 bases; J trimming: 4 bases; junction bases outside the gene matches: 6. The germline V gene has CDR1 DFQATT and CDR2 SNEGSKA (reference sequence). The CDR3 is 13 amino acids. In nucleotides, the CDR3 is TGCAGTGCTACTGCGGTAGCGGGGTACGAGCAGTACTTC. Translated, it gives CSATAVAGYEQYF.

This clonotype occurred many times. This chain joins TRBV10-3 and TRBJ2-3; 9 nucleotides match TRBD1. After removal of 7 bases from V and 5 bases from J, the junction contained 10 bases not matched to a gene. The CDR3 is 15 amino acids. The V gene's germline CDR1 is ENHRY and CDR2 SYGVKD. The CDR3 region is CAITPGQGKIDTQYF. CDR3 bases: TGTGCCATCACCCCGGGACAGGGAAAGATAGATACGCAGTATTTT.

This chain connects TRBV4-3 to TRBJ2-5; 7 positions match TRBD1. Germline V gene lookup returns CDR1 LGHNA and CDR2 YSLEER. CDR3 length: 14 residues. V shed 5 bases and J 1 base; nucleotides not matched to a gene: 4. The CDR3, as DNA: TGCGCCAGCAGCGACTGGGACAGCCAAGAGACCCAGTACTTC. Encoded protein: CASSDWDSQETQYF.

This clonotype was observed a few times. V and J are TRBV12-3 or TRBV12-4 and TRBJ1-5, with D hard to call. The length of the CDR3 is 13 residues. The V gene lost 6 bases and the J gene lost 0 bases, with 6 bases spanning the gap. The CDR3 nucleotides read TGTGCCAGCAGAAGGGATAGCAATCAGCCCCAGCATTTT. Translating gives CASRRDSNQPQHF.

This chain joins TRBV2 and TRBJ2-3; possibly TRBD1 for D (6 bases). V dropped 10 bases and J dropped 4 bases, with 12 bases sitting between them. This CDR3 is built from 12 residues. In germline, CDR1 is SNHLY, CDR2 FYNNEI. CDR3 sequence: CATLQGSDTQYF. CDR3 bases: TGTGCCACCCTCCAGGGGTCAGATACGCAGTATTTT. The full variable domain, its missing parts supplied by reference TRBV2 and TRBJ2-3, is EPEVTQTPSHQVTQMGQEVILRCVPISNHLYFYWYRQILGQKVEFLVSFYNNEISEKSEIFDDQFSVERPDGSNFTLKIRSTKLEDSAMYFCATLQGSDTQYFGPGTRLTVL.

For the CDR3, the DNA is TGTGCCAGCACCATCCTCCCGGGACAGGGCCACGAGCAGTACTTC. Amino acids: CASTILPGQGHEQYF. The chain has TRBV6-1 and TRBJ2-7; 9 nucleotides agree with TRBD1. Germline V gene data show CDR1 as MNHNS and CDR2 as SASEGT. V was clipped by 7 bases and J by 5 bases; unmatched bases: 12. CDR3 length equals 15 residues.

Ten or more counts support this clonotype. The chain uses TRBV15 and TRBJ2-5; D gene ambiguous. The CDR3 has 11 residues. V lost 3 bases and J lost 5, with 4 bases in between. CDR1 LNHNV and CDR2 YYDKDF come from the germline V gene (reference sequence). The CDR3 region has the DNA TGTGCCACCAGCAGGGCTGAGACCCAGTACTTC. Residues: CATSRAETQYF.

The J gene is TRBJ1-4, the V gene TRBV12-3 or TRBV12-4; 7 positions match TRBD1. The CDR3 has 13 amino acids. V was clipped by 4 bases and J by 7 bases; unmatched bases: 3. In DNA form, the CDR3 reads TGTGCCAGCAGTTCCTGGACAGGTGAAAAACTGTTTTTT. This translates into CASSSWTGEKLFF.

The rearrangement uses TRBV11-2 and TRBJ1-4; TRBD1 aligns across 11 bases. V lost 5 bases and J lost 7; bases outside the gene matches: 6. The CDR3 is made up of 15 amino acids. CDR1 is SGHAT and CDR2 is FQNNGV in the germline V gene. The CDR3 region has the DNA TGTGCCAGCAGCCCGGGACAGGGGGTCCGTGAAAAACTGTTTTTT. This codes for CASSPGQGVREKLFF.

The chain couples TRBV20-1 to TRBJ1-1; D uncertain. The V end lost 6 bases, the J end lost 11 bases, and 16 bases lay between the germline ends. This CDR3 has 11 amino acids. CDR1 and CDR2 (germline): DFQATT, SNEGSKA (reference sequence). The CDR3 sequence is CSAKVEVDAFF. The DNA for the CDR3 is TGCAGTGCCAAGGTTGAAGTTGACGCTTTCTTT.

The chain joins TRBV9 to TRBJ2-3, with D possibly matching TRBD2 (6 bases). The germline gives CDR1 SGDLS, CDR2 YYNGEE. The CDR3 totals 15 residues. The V end lost 1 base, the J end lost 4 bases, and 13 bases lay between the germline ends. The chain's CDR3 is CASSVKRAVADTQYF. The CDR3 DNA follows: TGTGCCAGCAGCGTAAAGCGGGCGGTAGCAGATACGCAGTATTTT.

This clonotype showed up many times. The germline gene is not matched at one end of the junction; a read error may be the cause. The rearrangement links TRBV5-1 to TRBJ1-1; 8 bases align to TRBD1. This CDR3 spans 14 amino acids. The germline gives CDR1 SGHRS, CDR2 YFSETQ. Here the CDR3 reads CASRPGTGNTEAFF. CDR3 coding DNA: TGTGCCAGCAGGCCCGGGACAGGGAACACTGAAGCTTTCTTT.

This clonotype has just a few counts. The chain joins TRBV20-1 to TRBJ1-6; D may be TRBD1 (6 bases). This CDR3 spans 13 amino acids. Germline CDR1 and CDR2: DFQATT and SNEGSKA (reference sequence). V lost 3 bases and J lost 10, with 13 bases in between. CDR3 sequence reads: CSARGGLESPLHF. The CDR3 nucleotides are TGCAGTGCTAGGGGGGGGCTGGAATCACCCCTCCACTTT.

This clonotype was counted a few times. For the CDR3, the DNA is TGTGCCAGCGCCCTTAGCGGGAGAGTAACCGGGGAGCTGTTTTTT. It is translated as CASALSGRVTGELFF. The V and J genes are TRBV9 and TRBJ2-2; 9 bases agree with TRBD2. CDR3 size: 15 residues. Germline-derived CDR1 and CDR2 are SGDLS and YYNGEE. The J segment lost 5 bases and the V segment lost 7 bases, leaving 9 bases of the junction unmatched.